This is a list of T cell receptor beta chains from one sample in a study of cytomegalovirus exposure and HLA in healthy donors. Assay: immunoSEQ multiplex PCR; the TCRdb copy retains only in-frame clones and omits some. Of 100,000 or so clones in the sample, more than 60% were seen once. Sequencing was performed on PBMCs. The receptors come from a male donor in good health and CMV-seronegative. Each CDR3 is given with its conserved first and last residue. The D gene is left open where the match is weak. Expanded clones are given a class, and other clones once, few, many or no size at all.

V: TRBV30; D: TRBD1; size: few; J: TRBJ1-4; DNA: TGTGCCTGGAGTGTACTCGGGACAGGGCTTGAAAAACTGTTTTTT; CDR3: CAWSVLGTGLEKLFF
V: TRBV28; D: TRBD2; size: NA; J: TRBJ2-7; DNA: TGTGCTATCCAGGGACTAGACGTACACGAGCAGTACTTC; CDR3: CAIQGLDVHEQYF
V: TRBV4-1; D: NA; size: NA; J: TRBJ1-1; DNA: TGCGCCAGCAGCTATCACCCTCGGACAGACAACACTGAAGCTTTCTTT; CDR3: CASSYHPRTDNTEAFF
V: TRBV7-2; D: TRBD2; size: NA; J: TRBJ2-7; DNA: TGTGCCAGCAGCGCCTGGCTAGCGGGAGGCGAGCAGTACTTC; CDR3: CASSAWLAGGEQYF
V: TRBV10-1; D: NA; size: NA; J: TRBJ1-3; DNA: TGCGCCAGCAGGGGGGGCTCTGGAAACACCATATATTTT; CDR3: CASRGGSGNTIYF
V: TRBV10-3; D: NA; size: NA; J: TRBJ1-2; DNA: TGTGCCATCAGTCCGGACAGTAACTATGGCTACACCTTC; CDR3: CAISPDSNYGYTF
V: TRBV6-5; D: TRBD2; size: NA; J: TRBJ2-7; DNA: TGTGCCAGCAGTTACTCCATAGCGGGGGGCTACGAGCAGTACTTC; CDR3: CASSYSIAGGYEQYF
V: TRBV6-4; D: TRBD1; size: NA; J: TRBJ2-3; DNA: TGTGCCAGCAGCCCCGGGACAGGGTCGACAGATACGCAGTATTTT; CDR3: CASSPGTGSTDTQYF
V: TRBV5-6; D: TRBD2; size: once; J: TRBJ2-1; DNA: TGTGCCAGCAGCTCAGGGGTTCGGCTAGCGGGTGAGCAGTTCTTC; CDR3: CASSSGVRLAGEQFF
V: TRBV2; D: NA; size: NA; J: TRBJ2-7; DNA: TGTGCCAGCAGTGTTGGTGGGGAGTCCGAGCAGTACTTC; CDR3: CASSVGGESEQYF
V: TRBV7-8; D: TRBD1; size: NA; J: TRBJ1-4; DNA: TGTGCCAGCAGCGCGGACAGGGGTTTTGAAAAACTGTTTTTT; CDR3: CASSADRGFEKLFF
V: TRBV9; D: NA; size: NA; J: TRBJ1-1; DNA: TGTGCCAGCAGTCGTCGGGGGGCGCGGGCTGAAGCTTTCTTT; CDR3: CASSRRGARAEAFF
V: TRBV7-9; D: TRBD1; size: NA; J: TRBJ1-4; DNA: TGTGCCAGCAGTTCGGGACAGGGTGGTGAAAAACTGTTTTTT; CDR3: CASSSGQGGEKLFF
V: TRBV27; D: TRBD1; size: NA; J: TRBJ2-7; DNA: TGTGCCAGCAGTTTAAGCCCGGGACAGGGGAGCTCCTACGAGCAGTACTTC; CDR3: CASSLSPGQGSSYEQYF
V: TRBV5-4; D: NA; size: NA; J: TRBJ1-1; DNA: TGTGCCAGCAGCTGGGGGGGGGAGAACACTGAAGCTTTCTTT; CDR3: CASSWGGENTEAFF
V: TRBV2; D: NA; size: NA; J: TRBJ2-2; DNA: TGTGCCAGCAGTGGGTTCGTGGGAGCATGGAACACCGGGGAGCTGTTTTTT; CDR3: CASSGFVGAWNTGELFF
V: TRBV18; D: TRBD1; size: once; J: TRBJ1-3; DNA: TGTGCCAGCTCACTGAAAAGTCCCGGGACAGGGGGAAACACCATATATTTT; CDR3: CASSLKSPGTGGNTIYF
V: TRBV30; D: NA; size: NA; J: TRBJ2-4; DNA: TGTGCCTGGGGAGGCCGACTTCTAGCCAAAAACATTCAGTACTTC; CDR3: CAWGGRLLAKNIQYF
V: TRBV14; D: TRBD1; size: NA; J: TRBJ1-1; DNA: TGTGCCAGCAGCCGGGACAGGGGTCGGGGCACTGAAGCTTTCTTT; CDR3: CASSRDRGRGTEAFF
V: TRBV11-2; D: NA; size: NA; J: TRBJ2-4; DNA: TGTGCCAGCAAGCAGCTAGCCAACTCTATTCAGTACTTC; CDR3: CASKQLANSIQYF
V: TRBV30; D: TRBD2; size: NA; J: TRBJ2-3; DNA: TGTGCCTGGACTAGCGGAGTTAGCACAGATACGCAGTATTTT; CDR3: CAWTSGVSTDTQYF
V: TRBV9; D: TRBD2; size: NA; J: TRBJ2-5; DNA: TGTGCCAGCAGCCACCTGACTAGCGGGAGGGAGGAGACCCAGTACTTC; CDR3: CASSHLTSGREETQYF
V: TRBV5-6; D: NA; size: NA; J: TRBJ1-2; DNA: TGTGCCAGCAGCTCTAGTACACGGGGCTATGGCTACACCTTC; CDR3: CASSSSTRGYGYTF
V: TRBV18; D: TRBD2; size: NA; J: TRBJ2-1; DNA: TGTGCCAGCTCACCATCGCCGGGGGCTAGCGGGAGGACTGAGCAGTTCTTC; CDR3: CASSPSPGASGRTEQFF
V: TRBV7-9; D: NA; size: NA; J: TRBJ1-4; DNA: TGTGCCAGCAGCTTAGGGGCCAGCAGTGCAACTAATGAAAAACTGTTTTTT; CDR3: CASSLGASSATNEKLFF
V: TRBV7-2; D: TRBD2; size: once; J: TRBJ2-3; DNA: TGTGCCACGCAGAGCGGGAGGGGGCCAGATACGCAGTATTTT; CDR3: CATQSGRGPDTQYF
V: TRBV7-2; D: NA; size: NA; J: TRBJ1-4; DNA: TGTGCCAGCAGCTCGACAGCCTCTAATGAAAAACTGTTTTTT; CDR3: CASSSTASNEKLFF
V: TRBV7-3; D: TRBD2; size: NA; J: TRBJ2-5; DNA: TGTGCCAGCAGCCCCAGGGGCGGGGGGGTAGAGACCCAGTACTTC; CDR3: CASSPRGGGVETQYF
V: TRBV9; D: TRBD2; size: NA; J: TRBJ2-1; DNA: TGTGCCAGCAGCTACTCTGGGGGGGGATGGAGCTCCTACAATGAGCAGTTCTTC; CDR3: CASSYSGGGWSSYNEQFF
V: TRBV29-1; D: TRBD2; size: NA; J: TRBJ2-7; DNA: TGCAGCGCGGGGGGGTCTAGCGGGAGACAGTACGAGCAGTACTTC; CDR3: CSAGGSSGRQYEQYF
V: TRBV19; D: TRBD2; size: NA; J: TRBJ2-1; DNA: TGTGCCAGTTCCAGCGGGACCCAGGAGCAGTTCTTC; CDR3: CASSSGTQEQFF
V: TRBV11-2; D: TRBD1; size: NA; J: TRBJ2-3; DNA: TGTGCCAGCAGCACTACAGGGGGCGCAGGAGATACGCAGTATTTT; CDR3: CASSTTGGAGDTQYF
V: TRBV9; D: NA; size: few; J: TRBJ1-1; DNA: TGTGCCAGCAGCGGGGGGGGGCTGAACACTGAAGCTTTCTTT; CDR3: CASSGGGLNTEAFF
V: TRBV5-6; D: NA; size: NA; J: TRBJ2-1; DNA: TGTGCCAGCAGCCGGACAGTCCCCTACAATGAGCAGTTCTTC; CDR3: CASSRTVPYNEQFF
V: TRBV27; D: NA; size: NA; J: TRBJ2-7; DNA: TGTGCCAGCAGTTTCCAGACAGGCGTTCCCTACGAGCAGTACTTC; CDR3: CASSFQTGVPYEQYF
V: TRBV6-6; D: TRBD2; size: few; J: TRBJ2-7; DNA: TGTGCCAGCAGTCGACTAGCGGGCTACGAGCAGTACTTC; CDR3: CASSRLAGYEQYF
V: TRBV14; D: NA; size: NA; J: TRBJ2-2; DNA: TGTGCCAGCAGCCATGATCAATTCTCGGTTTTAACCGGGGAGCTGTTTTTT; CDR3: CASSHDQFSVLTGELFF
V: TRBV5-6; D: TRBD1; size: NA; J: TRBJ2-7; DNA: TGTGCCAGCAGCTCCTGGACAGGCTATTACGAGCAGTACTTC; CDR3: CASSSWTGYYEQYF
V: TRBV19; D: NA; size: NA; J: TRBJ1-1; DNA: TGTGCCAGTAGTAGCAGGGGCTGGGGGGCTTTCTTT; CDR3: CASSSRGWGAFF
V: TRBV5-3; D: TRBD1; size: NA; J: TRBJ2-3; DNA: TGTGCCAGAAGCGCCGGACAGGGGGCGAGGACAGATACGCAGTATTTT; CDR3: CARSAGQGARTDTQYF
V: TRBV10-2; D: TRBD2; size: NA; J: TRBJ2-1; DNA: TGCGCCAGCAAGGGACTAGCGGGACAAATGGGGTCCTACAATGAGCAGTTCTTC; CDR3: CASKGLAGQMGSYNEQFF